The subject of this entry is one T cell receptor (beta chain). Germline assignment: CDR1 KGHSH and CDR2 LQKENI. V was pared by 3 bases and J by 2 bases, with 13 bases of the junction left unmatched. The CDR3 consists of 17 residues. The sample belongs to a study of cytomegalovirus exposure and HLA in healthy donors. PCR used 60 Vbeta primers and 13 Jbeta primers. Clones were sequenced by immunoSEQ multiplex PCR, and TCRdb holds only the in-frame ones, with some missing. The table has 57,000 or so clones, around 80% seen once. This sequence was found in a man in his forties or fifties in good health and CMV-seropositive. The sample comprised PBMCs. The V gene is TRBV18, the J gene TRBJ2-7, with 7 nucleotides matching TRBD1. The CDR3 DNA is TGTGCCAGCTCACCCATGGTGAAAGACAGGGAAACCTACGAGCAGTACTTC. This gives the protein CASSPMVKDRETYEQYF.